This T cell receptor (beta chain) was observed in a study of response to subunit inactivated influenza vaccine. Study-wide results and caveats: Authors suggested each seasonal flu vaccination may recruit only limited numbers of new T cells.

TCRdb used MiXCR to reprocess the RT-PCR reads, holding one entry per CDR3 protein. Among 500,000 to 600,000 distinct CDR3 sequences listed, roughly 8.2% were seen once. This clonotype appeared a few times. Its antigen is not identified. One end of the junction does not line up with germline, which may come from a read error. This CDR3 spans 13 amino acids. From germline, CDR1 is DFQATT and CDR2 SNEGSKA (reference sequence). This chain uses TRBV20-1 with TRBJ2-7, with TRBD2 identical over 8 bases. Specimen: PBMCs from blood, collected about 23 months after vaccination. This TCR was recovered from a man aged 45 to 75 who received an inactivated influenza vaccine. The chain's CDR3 is CSARAGDTYEQYF. The DNA of the CDR3 is TGCAGTGCCAGAGCGGGAGATACCTACGAGCAGTACTTC.